Sequencing of this TCR beta chain was carried out in a study of neurological immune-mediated disorders. The table lists this clonotype with many counts. The antigen is unknown. The unsorted libraries were produced from 2 million PBMCs held at -80 C. Study-wide results and limits: Multiple sclerosis, the disease with the least TCR clonal expansion, fell below healthy controls, whereas HTLV-1-associated myelopathy showed the most.

The cDNA was generated through 5'RACE incorporating 10-nucleotide random UMIs. TCRdb redid the calling of the 5' RACE reads with MiXCR, one entry per CDR3 protein. The table has 50,000 or so distinct CDR3 sequences, about 3% seen once. The sequencing sample was made of PBMCs. The clonotype was recovered from a man in his forties with multiple sclerosis.

For the CDR3, the DNA is TGTGCCAGCAGTTTAGGCTCTGGGGGACGGGGGGCGCCCCAGCATTTT. Protein product: CASSLGSGGRGAPQHF. V usage is TRBV27 and J usage is TRBJ1-5; a weak D match, TRBD1 (6 bases). CDR3 length equals 16 residues. CDR1 is MNHEY, CDR2 SMNVEV, per germline (reference sequence). V was cut by 2 bases and J by 9 bases, with 20 bases left in between.